The TCR beta chain described here comes from a study of early T cells in non-severe SARS-CoV-2 infection. This clonotype has just a few counts. Attachment of unique molecular identifiers was made to individual cDNA molecules. One entry per CDR3 protein, called by TCRdb with MiXCR from the 5' RACE reads. In the table there are 70,000 to 95,000 distinct CDR3 sequences, more than 13% of which are singletons. The germline CDR1 and CDR2 sequences are MNHNS and SASEGT. This CDR3 has 15 amino acids. J was trimmed by 6 bases and V by 3 bases; bases with no gene match: 5. What was sequenced was whole blood. The genes are TRBV6-1 and TRBJ2-6; TRBD2 matches at 7 bases. The receptor's source is an adult who was a healthcare worker with PCR-confirmed SARS-CoV-2 infection or an uninfected control (not recorded which). CDR3 bases: TGTGCCAGCAGTGATGTGGGAGGGGCGGCCAACGTCCTGACTTTC. This sequence encodes CASSDVGGAANVLTF.